The rows below give T cell receptor beta chains drawn from one sample of a study of blood T cells in healthy people across ages. TCRdb re-called the 5' RACE reads through MiXCR, storing one row per CDR3 protein. The sample yields 750,000 to 1,000,000 distinct CDR3 sequences, 25% to 35% seen once. This sample also belongs to another study, concerning T cells of mothers and their children.

What was sequenced was blood. These receptors were collected from a woman aged 40 to 55 in good health. Both conserved end residues are part of each CDR3. The D gene is left open where the match is weak. Not all rows give a size; the values are once, few, many and, for expanded clones, a class.

v_call	clone_size	j_call	d_call	cdr3_aa	cdr3_nt
TRBV3-1	.	TRBJ1-4	.	CASSPQTGEKRFF	TGTGCCAGCAGCCCACAGACAGGAGAAAAACGGTTTTTT
TRBV11-2	few	TRBJ1-1	.	CASSPPVGNEAFF	TGTGCCAGCAGCCCGCCCGTCGGGAATGAAGCTTTCTTT
TRBV5-4	.	TRBJ2-5	TRBD1	CASSRGTGDGETQYF	TGTGCCAGCAGCCGTGGGACAGGGGATGGAGAGACCCAGTACTTC
TRBV18	.	TRBJ2-2	TRBD2	CASSPGLDTGELFF	TGTGCCAGCTCACCTGGACTAGACACCGGGGAGCTGTTTTTT
TRBV7-2	many	TRBJ2-1	TRBD1	CASSPDRVQNNEQFF	TGTGCCAGCAGCCCAGACAGGGTCCAAAACAATGAGCAGTTCTTC
TRBV5-1	.	TRBJ2-5	.	CASSLPSEVQETQYF	TGCGCCAGCAGCTTGCCTAGCGAGGTCCAAGAGACCCAGTACTTC
TRBV5-1	.	TRBJ1-2	.	CASSSDLVKGYTF	TGCGCCAGCAGCTCGGATCTCGTAAAGGGCTACACCTTC
TRBV11-2	few	TRBJ2-7	TRBD2	CASSTSGGSSYNEQYF	TGTGCCAGCAGTACTAGCGGGGGGAGCTCCTACAATGAGCAGTACTTC
TRBV7-2	few	TRBJ2-3	TRBD2	CASSPLNGGGQYF	TGTGCCAGCAGCCCCCTTAACGGCGGGGGGCAGTATTTT
TRBV29-1	many	TRBJ2-6	.	CSVGLGSGANVLTF	TGCAGCGTTGGGCTCGGATCTGGGGCCAACGTCCTGACTTTC
TRBV27	many	TRBJ2-5	TRBD2	CASKETSFAETQYF	TGTGCCAGCAAAGAGACTAGCTTCGCGGAGACCCAGTACTTC
TRBV7-9	many	TRBJ2-6	TRBD1	CASSPQPNRGASSGANVLTF	TGTGCCAGCAGCCCCCAACCGAACAGGGGCGCTAGCTCTGGGGCCAACGTCCTGACTTTC
TRBV10-3	.	TRBJ2-5	TRBD1	CAITTGTGGNEQYF	TGTGCCATCACCACCGGGACAGGGGGGAATGAGCAGTACTTC
TRBV28	few	TRBJ2-7	.	CASTRDFGEQYF	TGTGCCAGCACCCGGGACTTCGGCGAGCAGTACTTC
TRBV9	.	TRBJ1-2	.	CASSVGIGEYGYTF	TGTGCCAGCAGCGTAGGGATAGGGGAATATGGCTACACCTTC
TRBV5-5	.	TRBJ2-3	TRBD2	CASSSILSSGTDTQYF	TGTGCCAGCAGCTCCATCTTGAGTAGCGGGACAGATACGCAGTATTTT
TRBV7-2	few	TRBJ2-5	TRBD2	CASSSQPGRETQYF	TGTGCCAGCAGCTCGCAGCCCGGGAGGGAGACCCAGTACTTC
TRBV2	.	TRBJ2-7	TRBD2	CASSEAGGAWSEQYF	TGTGCCAGCAGTGAGGCGGGGGGAGCTTGGAGCGAGCAGTACTTC
TRBV3-1	.	TRBJ2-3	.	CASSQDPDLIADAQYF	TGTGCCAGCAGCCAAGATCCCGACTTAATCGCAGATGCGCAGTATTTT
TRBV7-3	.	TRBJ1-1	.	CASSTAQGGSTEAFF	TGTGCCAGCAGCACCGCCCAAGGGGGGTCCACTGAAGCTTTCTTT
TRBV11-2	many	TRBJ1-2	.	CASSSDHYGYTF	TGTGCCAGCAGTTCGGACCACTATGGCTACACCTTC
TRBV4-2	.	TRBJ2-2	.	CASSQAGFANTGELFF	TGTGCCAGCAGCCAAGCGGGGTTCGCGAACACCGGGGAGCTGTTTTTT
TRBV10-2	.	TRBJ2-2	TRBD1	CASTLRGPSGGELFF	TGCGCCAGCACCCTGAGGGGGCCGAGCGGCGGGGAGCTGTTTTTT
TRBV6-2/TRBV6-3	.	TRBJ1-2	.	CASSPRPSTDYGYTF	TGTGCCAGCAGCCCAAGACCCTCCACGGACTATGGCTACACCTTC
TRBV28	.	TRBJ2-3	TRBD2	CASSELAGAQYF	TGTGCCAGCAGTGAACTAGCGGGGGCGCAGTATTTT
TRBV9	few	TRBJ2-3	.	CASSVVADSTDTQYF	TGTGCCAGCAGCGTAGTAGCAGATAGCACAGATACGCAGTATTTT
TRBV10-3	.	TRBJ2-1	.	CAISEPEVLSRNEQFF	TGTGCCATCAGTGAGCCGGAGGTTCTCTCTCGGAATGAGCAGTTCTTC
TRBV5-1	.	TRBJ1-6	TRBD1	CASSPQGASYNSPLHF	TGCGCCAGCAGCCCCCAGGGGGCTTCCTATAATTCACCCCTCCACTTT
TRBV11-3	many	TRBJ2-7	.	CASSLGQADEQYF	TGTGCCAGCAGCTTAGGGCAGGCCGACGAGCAGTACTTC
TRBV20-1	.	TRBJ2-3	TRBD2	CSAPEPGLAGVATQYF	TGCAGTGCTCCGGAACCGGGACTAGCGGGGGTTGCTACGCAGTATTTT
TRBV18	few	TRBJ2-3	TRBD2	CASSPGGALSDTQYF	TGTGCCAGCTCACCCGGGGGGGCCCTGTCTGATACGCAGTATTTT
TRBV28	.	TRBJ2-7	TRBD1	CVSSQTGRYEQYF	TGTGTCAGCAGTCAGACAGGGCGGTACGAGCAGTACTTC